This T cell receptor beta chain was recovered during a study of cytomegalovirus exposure and HLA in healthy donors. Notes on the study in general: Several V segments, TRBV6-2 and TRBV6-3 among them, could not be told apart and were dropped. Using a false discovery rate of 0.05, a later analysis showed that some 16,000 TCR beta sequences were associated with HLA alleles. Under in vitro conditions, a few CMV-associated chains were confirmed as specific for CMV antigens.

V lost 6 bases and J lost 4; bases outside the gene matches: 9. Per the germline V gene, CDR1 is SGHKS and CDR2 is YYEKEE (reference sequence). There are 16 residues in the CDR3. On this clone: The antigen is not known.

PCR employed 60 Vbeta and 13 Jbeta primers. Only in-frame clones appear in the TCRdb table, and some are missing; sequencing was by immunoSEQ multiplex PCR. The sample has 87,000 or so clones, 77% seen once. The chain carries TRBV5-5 and TRBJ2-3; TRBD2 agrees at 12 bases. Sequenced sample: PBMCs. This TCR was recovered from a woman in her thirties or forties in good health and CMV-seronegative. The CDR3 protein is CASILSPSGGADTQYF. The CDR3 bases are TGTGCCAGCATTCTTTCCCCTAGCGGGGGGGCAGATACGCAGTATTTT. The full variable domain, its missing parts supplied by reference TRBV5-5 and TRBJ2-3, is DAGVTQSPTHLIKTRGQQVTLRCSPISGHKSVSWYQQVLGQGPQFIFQYYEKEERGRGNFPDRFSARQFPNYSSELNVNALLLGDSALYLCASILSPSGGADTQYFGPGTRLTVL.